A selection of T cell receptor beta chains follows, all from one sample in a study of blood T cell repertoires in COVID-19. Method: immunoSEQ multiplex PCR; TCRdb's copy keeps in-frame clones and lacks some. The data hold almost 250,000 clones, with about 89% observed a single time. The sample consisted of peripheral blood. Receptors originate from a woman in her sixties who had recovered from COVID-19. CDR3s include the opening cysteine and the closing phenylalanine or tryptophan. The D gene is left open where the match is weak. Clone size appears in some rows only: once, few, many, or a class for an expanded clone.

size: -
V: TRBV4-3
J: TRBJ2-3
D: TRBD2
CDR3: CASSPRSLAADTQYF
DNA: TGCGCCAGCAGCCCAAGGTCCCTAGCGGCAGATACGCAGTATTTT

size: -
V: TRBV29-1
J: TRBJ1-4
D: TRBD1
CDR3: CSGGGQGNEKLFF
DNA: TGCAGCGGCGGGGGACAGGGGAATGAAAAACTGTTTTTT

size: -
V: TRBV7-2
J: TRBJ2-5
D: -
CDR3: CASSLTGLFAGETQYF
DNA: TGTGCCAGCAGCTTAACTGGGCTCTTTGCAGGGGAGACCCAGTACTTC

size: -
V: TRBV4-2
J: TRBJ2-1
D: -
CDR3: CASSQDLIGVLTHEQFF
DNA: TGTGCCAGCAGCCAAGATCTAATCGGGGTACTTACCCATGAGCAGTTCTTC

size: -
V: TRBV5-1
J: TRBJ2-5
D: TRBD2
CDR3: CASSSRPSGAASETQYF
DNA: TGCGCCAGCAGCTCACGCCCTAGCGGGGCTGCTTCGGAGACCCAGTACTTC

size: -
V: TRBV9
J: TRBJ1-1
D: TRBD1
CDR3: CASSQGQGAILNTEAFF
DNA: TGTGCCAGCAGCCAGGGACAGGGGGCAATATTGAACACTGAAGCTTTCTTT

size: -
V: TRBV7-9
J: TRBJ1-6
D: -
CDR3: CASSLVGVGGVPLHF
DNA: TGTGCCAGCAGCTTAGTGGGTGTAGGGGGGGTCCCCCTCCACTTT

size: -
V: TRBV11-3
J: TRBJ2-2
D: TRBD1
CDR3: CASSLETGGIGELFF
DNA: TGTGCCAGCAGCTTAGAGACAGGGGGGATCGGGGAGCTGTTTTTT

size: -
V: TRBV18
J: TRBJ2-2
D: -
CDR3: CASSPRGANTGELFF
DNA: TGTGCCAGCTCACCACGGGGGGCGAACACCGGGGAGCTGTTTTTT

size: -
V: TRBV21-1
J: TRBJ1-1
D: -
CDR3: CASSKAWGGGTEAFF
DNA: -

size: -
V: TRBV29-1
J: TRBJ2-1
D: TRBD2
CDR3: CSVGRTSGGPGDEQFF
DNA: TGCAGCGTTGGGCGGACTAGCGGGGGGCCAGGTGATGAGCAGTTCTTC

size: -
V: TRBV11-1
J: TRBJ2-5
D: -
CDR3: CASTTRGAGGQETQYF
DNA: TGTGCCAGCACCACCAGGGGGGCAGGGGGTCAAGAGACCCAGTACTTC

size: -
V: TRBV29-1
J: TRBJ1-3
D: -
CDR3: CSGQQALGNTIYF
DNA: TGCAGCGGGCAACAGGCATTGGGAAACACCATATATTTT

size: -
V: TRBV2
J: TRBJ1-5
D: TRBD1
CDR3: CASMNLPGQSNQPQHF
DNA: TGTGCCAGCATGAACCTCCCGGGACAGAGCAATCAGCCCCAGCATTTT

size: -
V: TRBV5-1
J: TRBJ1-2
D: -
CDR3: CASSLRGPPFSGYTF
DNA: TGCGCCAGCAGCCTCCGGGGTCCGCCCTTCAGCGGCTACACCTTC

size: -
V: TRBV7-2
J: TRBJ2-5
D: TRBD2
CDR3: CASSPRTSGGETQYF
DNA: TGTGCCAGCAGCCCTCGGACTAGCGGGGGGGAGACCCAGTACTTC

size: once
V: TRBV6-1
J: TRBJ1-6
D: -
CDR3: CASSVGRPPRNSPLHF
DNA: TGTGCCAGCAGTGTTGGCAGGCCTCCAAGAAATTCACCCCTCCACTTT

size: -
V: TRBV28
J: TRBJ1-6
D: -
CDR3: CASEGYNSPLHF
DNA: TGTGCCAGCGAGGGCTATAATTCACCCCTCCACTTT

size: -
V: TRBV6-2/TRBV6-3
J: TRBJ2-7
D: -
CDR3: CASSYRLAYEQYF
DNA: TGTGCCAGCAGTTACCGTTTAGCCTACGAGCAGTACTTC

size: -
V: TRBV5-4
J: TRBJ1-2
D: -
CDR3: CASSLARGKDYGYTF
DNA: TGTGCCAGCAGCTTGGCGAGGGGGAAGGACTATGGCTACACCTTC

size: few
V: TRBV5-6
J: TRBJ1-5
D: -
CDR3: CASSLTGGVQPQHF
DNA: TGTGCCAGCAGCTTGACCGGGGGGGTTCAGCCCCAGCATTTT

size: -
V: TRBV4-1
J: TRBJ2-5
D: -
CDR3: CASSLSGQETQYF
DNA: TGCGCCAGCAGCCTTAGCGGCCAAGAGACCCAGTACTTC

size: -
V: TRBV7-2
J: TRBJ1-1
D: -
CDR3: CASSLVSGTEAFF
DNA: TGTGCCAGCAGCTTAGTTTCCGGCACTGAAGCTTTCTTT

size: -
V: TRBV5-1
J: TRBJ2-7
D: -
CDR3: CASSNSMEQYF
DNA: TGCGCCAGCAGCAACAGCATGGAGCAGTACTTC

size: once
V: TRBV9
J: TRBJ2-6
D: -
CDR3: CASSGVVTGANVLTF
DNA: TGTGCCAGCTCGGGGGTGGTCACTGGGGCCAACGTCCTGACTTTC

size: -
V: TRBV19
J: TRBJ1-6
D: -
CDR3: CASSITGNPYNSPLHF
DNA: TGTGCCAGTAGTATAACAGGGAATCCATATAATTCACCCCTCCACTTT

size: -
V: TRBV6-5
J: TRBJ2-5
D: -
CDR3: CASSYSGRRETQYF
DNA: TGTGCCAGCAGTTACTCCGGCAGGAGGGAGACCCAGTACTTC

size: -
V: TRBV2
J: TRBJ2-1
D: TRBD2
CDR3: CASSEWVSGGPEQFF
DNA: TGTGCCAGCAGTGAATGGGTTAGCGGGGGGCCGGAGCAGTTCTTC

size: -
V: TRBV11-2
J: TRBJ1-5
D: -
CDR3: CASSLDLGNQPQHF
DNA: TGTGCCAGCAGCTTAGATCTCGGCAATCAGCCCCAGCATTTT

size: -
V: TRBV10-3
J: TRBJ1-2
D: -
CDR3: CAISEATRSGYTF
DNA: TGTGCCATCAGTGAAGCCACGCGCTCCGGCTACACCTTC

size: -
V: TRBV11-2
J: TRBJ1-3
D: -
CDR3: CASSSIRGPGNTIYF
DNA: TGTGCCAGCAGCTCGATCAGGGGTCCTGGAAACACCATATATTTT

size: -
V: TRBV10-1
J: TRBJ2-7
D: -
CDR3: CASTWEQATYEQYF
DNA: TGCGCCAGCACTTGGGAGCAGGCTACCTACGAGCAGTACTTC

size: -
V: TRBV28
J: TRBJ2-7
D: TRBD2
CDR3: CASSPGLAGVYEQYF
DNA: TGTGCCAGCAGCCCTGGACTAGCGGGTGTATACGAGCAGTACTTC

size: -
V: TRBV7-6
J: TRBJ2-7
D: TRBD1
CDR3: CASSPGPGTGIYEQYF
DNA: TGTGCCAGCAGCCCAGGCCCCGGGACAGGAATCTACGAGCAGTACTTC

size: -
V: TRBV6-2/TRBV6-3
J: TRBJ2-1
D: -
CDR3: CASSYSRGRSYNEQFF
DNA: TGTGCCAGCAGTTACTCCAGGGGCCGGTCCTACAATGAGCAGTTCTTC

size: few
V: TRBV7-3
J: TRBJ2-1
D: TRBD2
CDR3: CASSLNPAGLLNEQFF
DNA: TGTGCCAGCAGCTTAAACCCAGCGGGGCTTCTCAATGAGCAGTTCTTC

size: -
V: TRBV14
J: TRBJ1-4
D: -
CDR3: CASSHRQATNEKLFF
DNA: TGTGCCAGCAGCCACAGACAGGCAACTAATGAAAAACTGTTTTTT

size: medium-sized
V: TRBV27
J: TRBJ2-1
D: TRBD1
CDR3: CAIADRGPYNEQFF
DNA: TGTGCCATCGCGGACAGGGGGCCTTACAATGAGCAGTTCTTC

size: -
V: TRBV19
J: TRBJ2-5
D: -
CDR3: CASSRAGSETQYF
DNA: TGTGCCAGTAGTAGGGCAGGGTCAGAGACCCAGTACTTC

size: once
V: TRBV14
J: TRBJ1-2
D: -
CDR3: CASSQVGSGYTF
DNA: TGTGCCAGCAGCCAAGTTGGCTCTGGCTACACCTTC

size: once
V: TRBV20-1
J: TRBJ1-1
D: TRBD1
CDR3: CSASYHDRENTEAFF
DNA: TGCAGTGCTAGTTACCACGACAGGGAGAACACTGAAGCTTTCTTT

size: -
V: TRBV27
J: TRBJ2-3
D: -
CDR3: CASSQGRQGTQYF
DNA: TGTGCCAGCAGTCAGGGACGTCAGGGGACGCAGTATTTT

size: -
V: TRBV27
J: TRBJ2-3
D: -
CDR3: CASSLLGSGTQYF
DNA: TGTGCCAGCAGTTTACTCGGGAGTGGTACGCAGTATTTT

size: -
V: TRBV7-2
J: TRBJ2-3
D: TRBD1
CDR3: CASSSRQGAPDTQYF
DNA: TGTGCCAGCAGCTCCCGGCAGGGGGCGCCTGATACGCAGTATTTT

size: -
V: TRBV7-2
J: TRBJ2-7
D: TRBD2
CDR3: CASSGRTSGGAHEQYF
DNA: TGTGCCAGCAGCGGCCGGACTAGCGGGGGGGCTCACGAGCAGTACTTC

size: -
V: TRBV15
J: TRBJ2-1
D: -
CDR3: CATSREGTLTYNEQFF
DNA: TGTGCCACCAGCAGAGAAGGGACACTAACCTACAATGAGCAGTTCTTC

size: -
V: TRBV24-1
J: TRBJ2-1
D: TRBD2
CDR3: CATSDLGGGANYQGEQFF
DNA: TGTGCCACCAGTGATTTGGGCGGGGGGGCCAATTACCAAGGCGAGCAGTTCTTC

size: -
V: TRBV10-3
J: TRBJ2-2
D: TRBD1
CDR3: CAISRDRSVGAGELFF
DNA: TGTGCCATCAGTAGGGACAGGTCCGTCGGGGCCGGGGAGCTGTTTTTT

size: -
V: TRBV3-1/TRBV3-2
J: TRBJ2-3
D: TRBD2
CDR3: CASSSGGVGTDTQYF
DNA: TGTGCCAGCAGCAGCGGGGGGGTGGGCACAGATACGCAGTATTTT

size: -
V: TRBV28
J: TRBJ1-3
D: -
CDR3: CASSLRGSGNTIYF
DNA: TGTGCCAGCAGTTTAAGAGGGTCTGGAAACACCATATATTTT

size: -
V: TRBV5-4
J: TRBJ2-3
D: TRBD2
CDR3: CASSTGLAGTDTQYF
DNA: TGTGCCAGCAGCACGGGACTAGCGGGGACAGATACGCAGTATTTT

size: -
V: TRBV5-1
J: TRBJ2-1
D: TRBD2
CDR3: CASSTLGGGGNEQFF
DNA: TGCGCCAGCTCGACTCTGGGCGGGGGTGGCAATGAGCAGTTCTTC

size: few
V: TRBV5-1
J: TRBJ2-1
D: TRBD1
CDR3: CASSLGQGAYDEQFF
DNA: TGCGCCAGCAGCTTGGGTCAGGGGGCTTATGATGAGCAGTTCTTC

size: -
V: TRBV19
J: TRBJ1-3
D: -
CDR3: CASKEWSGNTIYF
DNA: TGTGCCAGTAAGGAGTGGTCTGGAAACACCATATATTTT

size: -
V: TRBV28
J: TRBJ2-6
D: -
CDR3: CASSFITAGSGANVLTF
DNA: TGTGCCAGCAGTTTCATCACCGCGGGCTCTGGGGCCAACGTCCTGACTTTC

size: -
V: TRBV7-2
J: TRBJ1-5
D: -
CDR3: CASSLLGANQPQHF
DNA: TGTGCCAGCAGCTTATTGGGGGCCAATCAGCCCCAGCATTTT

size: -
V: TRBV24-1
J: TRBJ1-5
D: TRBD1
CDR3: CATSDLRTGNGGQPQHF
DNA: TGTGCCACCAGTGACCTCAGGACAGGGAACGGGGGACAGCCCCAGCATTTT